The sequence of this TCR beta chain was determined in a study of brain T cells in children with intractable seizures (dated by TCRdb to about 2021). Context from the whole study: Resected brain tissue from 53 pediatric epilepsy surgery cases was initially screened for immune gene transcripts with a NanoString immunology panel. Among the approximately twelve selected surgery cases, pre-surgery blood was additionally sequenced for eight, leaving four cases with brain tissue only. Results and caveats for the whole study, not just this receptor: Viral specificity was inferred solely from CDR3 sequence similarity, and the HCMV serostatus of the patients was not known. Because pre- and post-surgery blood were sequenced to different depths, clones absent from the pre-surgery sample may reflect undersampling.

TCR beta chain sequences were generated from genomic DNA using the immunoSEQ assay. In the paper's pipeline: CDR3 sequences that did not begin with the conserved framework cysteine at position 104 were removed manually. Clonality was calculated as one minus the normalized Shannon's Diversity Index, with values ranging from 0 (maximal diversity) to 1 (oligoclonal). To check whether a given CDR3 had different frequencies in two samples, for example brain versus blood, chi-squared comparison-of-proportions tests were used. Public clonotypes were identified by searching immuneACCESS, and similarity to known antiviral clonotypes was assessed with the VDJdb browser. TCRdb provides this immuneACCESS table in a form limited to in-frame rearrangements. Some clones are lacking; in checked studies, under half of them reflect an unresolved V gene, and why the rest are absent is not known. Clone size and V and J calls were adopted from that table, with D and trimming inferred from the DNA. A total of 95,000 to 120,000 clones appear in this sample, 94% of them only once. Of the sample, around 4.1% is held by the ten largest clones.

To note about this clone: There is no known antigen for this receptor. No quality values exist for individual bases; no much larger clone is one base distant.

The intended sense of this specimen's time point label: resected brain tissue, or blood drawn just prior to surgery. The surgery cases showing the highest brain T cell transcript signatures were chosen for TCR beta chain sequencing of brain tissue and, when available, of blood. Before surgery, the patients had been given at least one anti-epileptic drug. TCR-sequenced patients were children with drug-resistant epilepsy due to tuberous sclerosis complex, focal cortical dysplasia, Rasmussen encephalitis or hemimegalencephaly. Blood was drawn right before the epilepsy surgery. The Monarch genomic DNA purification kit was used to extract bulk genomic DNA from unsorted brain tissue and from whole blood. The germline V gene supplies CDR1 SGHTA and CDR2 FQGTGA. From the cysteine up to the phenylalanine, the CDR3 has a length of 15 residues. Only the CDR3 portion is preserved as DNA: 45 bases, with reading frame beginning at the first base. V loses 1 base of germline sequence and J loses 5 bases, and the interval between the two ends is 14 bases.

This specimen was peripheral blood, taken at surgery. The sequence was collected from a boy under two years old with hemimegalencephaly and intractable seizures. The chain is made from TRBV7-3 and TRBJ2-5, and TRBD1 may be the D gene, going by 7 matching bases. In nucleotide form, the sequence is TGTGCCAGCAGCTTAAGACCAGGGGGGCGGGAGACCCAGTACTTC. The translation is CASSLRPGGRETQYF. Reference TRBV7-3 and TRBJ2-5 genes cover what lies past the CDR3, so the full variable domain is GAGVSQTPSNKVTEKGKYVELRCDPISGHTALYWYRQSLGQGPEFLIYFQGTGAADDSGLPNDRFFAVRPEGSVSTLKIQRTERGDSAVYLCASSLRPGGRETQYFGPGTRLLVL.